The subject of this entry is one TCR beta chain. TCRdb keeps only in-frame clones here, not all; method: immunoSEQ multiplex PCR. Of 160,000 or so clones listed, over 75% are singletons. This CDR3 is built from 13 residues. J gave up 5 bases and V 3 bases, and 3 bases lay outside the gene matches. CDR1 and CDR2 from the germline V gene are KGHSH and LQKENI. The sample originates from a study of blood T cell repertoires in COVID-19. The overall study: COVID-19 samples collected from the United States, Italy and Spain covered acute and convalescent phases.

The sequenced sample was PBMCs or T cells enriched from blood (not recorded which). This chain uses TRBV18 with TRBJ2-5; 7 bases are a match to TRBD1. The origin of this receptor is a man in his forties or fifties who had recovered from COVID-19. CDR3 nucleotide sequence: TGTGCCAGCTCACCGAGGGGGCCGGAGACCCAGTACTTC. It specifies CASSPRGPETQYF.